This is a list of T cell receptor beta chains from one sample in a study of regulatory T cells in long-lasting Graves disease. TCRdb reanalysed the multiplex PCR reads using MiXCR and keeps one entry per CDR3 protein. The sample carries more than 350,000 distinct CDR3 sequences, about 16% recorded once. The same data also went into a second study, on T cells in Graves' hyperthyroidism and ophthalmopathy.

The input for sequencing was peripheral blood mononuclear cells (PBMCs), taken at new diagnosis, from a patient treated with antithyroid drugs. The source is a woman aged 30 to 39 with Graves disease. The CDR3 runs from the conserved cysteine through the conserved F or W. D genes are given only for firm matches. Size tells how often a clone was seen (once, few, many) or the class of an expanded clone, and some rows leave it out.

j_call d_call v_call clone_size cdr3_nt cdr3_aa
TRBJ1-4 . TRBV28 many TGTGCCAGCAGAGGGGGTAGAGCTAATGAAAAACTGTTTTTT CASRGGRANEKLFF
TRBJ2-1 TRBD1 TRBV5-1 . TGCGCCAGCAGTCAGGGGGCCGGGGAGCAGTTCTTC CASSQGAGEQFF
TRBJ1-6 TRBD1 TRBV7-2 . TGTGCCAGCAGCTTAGCGGGCAGGGGGGGGTTTTCACCCCTCCACTTT CASSLAGRGGFSPLHF
TRBJ2-1 TRBD1 TRBV12-3/TRBV12-4 few TGTGCCAGCAGTTTGACACTTACAGGGGCTGAGCAGTTCTTC CASSLTLTGAEQFF
TRBJ2-3 TRBD2 TRBV7-9 . TGTGCCAGCAGACGCCCGCTAGCGGGAGGATCGAGGACAGATACGCAGTATTTT CASRRPLAGGSRTDTQYF
TRBJ2-2 TRBD1 TRBV7-3 . TGTGCCAGCAGCTTATGGGCTGGACAGGGCCCCGGGGAGCTGTTTTTT CASSLWAGQGPGELFF
TRBJ2-1 TRBD2 TRBV10-3 few TGTGCCATCAGTGACCCCCGGGCTAGCGGACAACTATACAATGAGCAGTTCTTC CAISDPRASGQLYNEQFF
TRBJ2-5 TRBD1 TRBV7-9 many TGTGCCAGCAGCACAGGACAGGGGGAGACCCAGTACTTC CASSTGQGETQYF
TRBJ2-1 . TRBV13 . TGTGCCAGCAGCACCACAGGCAATGAGCAGTTCTTC CASSTTGNEQFF
TRBJ2-3 . TRBV24-1 . TGTGCCACACAGGGAATGAATACGCAGTATTTT CATQGMNTQYF
TRBJ1-6 . TRBV7-9 many TGCGCCAGCAGCTTGGCTGGGAGATCACCCCTCCACTTT CASSLAGRSPLHF
TRBJ2-7 TRBD2 TRBV2 many TGTGCCAGCAGTGATTTGGCTAGCGGGGGCGAGCAATACTTC CASSDLASGGEQYF
TRBJ2-3 TRBD2 TRBV20-1 many TGCAGTGCTCTAGCGGACACAGATACGCAGTATTTT CSALADTDTQYF
TRBJ2-7 . TRBV5-1 . TGTGCCAGCAGCCCCCGGGTCAGTCTTAACTACGAGCAGTACTTC CASSPRVSLNYEQYF
TRBJ2-7 TRBD2 TRBV30 few TGTGCCTGGAGCCGGGGGGGCTACGAGCAGTACTTC CAWSRGGYEQYF
TRBJ1-4 . TRBV20-1 many TGCAGTGCCGAGGGGCCCAGGGATTTTTATGAAAAACTGTTTTTT CSAEGPRDFYEKLFF
TRBJ2-7 . TRBV5-1 . TGCGCCAGCAGCGAGGGACTCGCGGTCTCCTACGAGCAGTACTTC CASSEGLAVSYEQYF
TRBJ2-1 . TRBV5-6 . TGTGCCAGCAGCCCGCCCGGGTCGGGAGAGACCGCTGAGCAGTTCTTC CASSPPGSGETAEQFF
TRBJ2-7 . TRBV5-1 few TGCGCCAGCAGCTTGTTACAGGACGAGCAGTACTTC CASSLLQDEQYF
TRBJ1-5 . TRBV2 many TGTGCCAGCAGACCCGATGCTTATAGCAATCAGCCCCAGCATTTT CASRPDAYSNQPQHF
TRBJ2-1 TRBD2 TRBV10-2 . TGCGCCAGCAGTGATGATAGCGGGAGGCCCTACAATGAGCAGTTCTTC CASSDDSGRPYNEQFF
TRBJ2-1 . TRBV28 many TGTGCCAGCAGTCCTAGGACACTGAGCAATGAGCAGTTCTTC CASSPRTLSNEQFF
TRBJ2-5 . TRBV3-1 many TGTGCCAGCAGCCTCCGGGAAGACCAAGAGACCCAGTACTTC CASSLREDQETQYF
TRBJ2-3 . TRBV2 many TGTGCCAGCATTGGAGCTGACGGATACACAGATACGCAGTATTTT CASIGADGYTDTQYF
TRBJ1-2 TRBD1 TRBV7-9 . TGTGCCAGCAGCTTAGTGGGACAGATCATAAACTATGGCTACACCTTC CASSLVGQIINYGYTF
TRBJ2-4 . TRBV5-5 . TGTGCCAGCAGCTTGGAAGGCCCAAACATTCAGTACTTC CASSLEGPNIQYF
TRBJ2-5 . TRBV24-1 many TGTGCCGTACAGGGTGTAGGAGAGACCCAGTACTTC CAVQGVGETQYF
TRBJ2-3 . TRBV20-1 . TGCAGTGCTAGTGAGGGCGCCACCATCGAAGATACGCAGTATTTT CSASEGATIEDTQYF